This TCR beta chain was captured by sequencing in a study of blood T cell repertoires in COVID-19. Looking at the study overall: The study drew acute and convalescent COVID-19 samples from the United States, Italy and Spain. The cDNA or gDNA used as material had been derived from T cells, B-cell-depleted T cells, or PBMCs.

As processed by the authors: The assay estimated nucleated cells by amplifying reference gene primers. Profiling relied on immunoSEQ multiplex PCR, and the TCRdb table lists in-frame clones only, not all of them. The V and J calls and clone size are taken from that table; D and trimming were inferred from the DNA. The sample records more than 150,000 clones, 80% to 90% being singletons. CDR1 and CDR2 from the germline V gene are SGHTA and FQGTGA. This CDR3 has 14 residues. Trimming at V came to 5 bases and at J to 4 bases, leaving 3 bases not matched to a gene. This TCR was sampled from a middle-aged woman with acute or convalescent COVID-19. The sample taken for sequencing was peripheral blood. The gene calls are TRBV7-3 and TRBJ2-5; TRBD2 matches 11 bases. The CDR3 coding sequence is TGTGCCAGCAGCCACGGACTAGCGGGAGAGACCCAGTACTTC. It yields the protein CASSHGLAGETQYF.